This entry lists 5 T cell receptor beta chains sequenced from one sample in a study of PD-L1 blockade in urothelial cancer. Regarding time point: peripheral blood 6 weeks after treatment start. The method was immunoSEQ multiplex PCR; TCRdb's version includes in-frame clones alone and lacks a portion of them. The profile covers about 45,000 clones, with about 90% appearing a single time and approximately 7.5% taken by the ten largest. The material sequenced was PBMCs, taken around atezolizumab (anti-PD-L1) treatment. The receptors were gathered from a man in his 70s with urothelial cancer.

V and J are TRBV4-2 and TRBJ1-3; TRBD1 agrees at 8 bases. The CDR3 has 16 amino acids. Germline V gene data show CDR1 as LGHNA and CDR2 as YNFKEQ. J gave up 2 bases and V 0 bases, and 3 bases lay outside the gene matches. CDR3 protein: CASSQEKTGAGNTIYF. The DNA for the CDR3 is TGTGCCAGCAGCCAAGAAAAGACAGGGGCTGGAAACACCATATATTTT.

The chain has TRBV7-9 and TRBJ2-4; D might be TRBD2 (6 bases). The ends were cut back, 4 bases at V and 0 bases at J, with 13 bases in the middle. In germline, CDR1 is SEHNR, CDR2 FQNEAQ (reference sequence). This CDR3 comprises 16 residues. For the CDR3, the DNA is TGTGCCAGCAGCTCCCGAACGGGGGTAGCCAAAAACATTCAGTACTTC. It specifies CASSSRTGVAKNIQYF.

The V gene is TRBV6-5, the J gene TRBJ1-1; 7 positions match TRBD1. Germline V gene lookup returns CDR1 MNHEY and CDR2 SVGAGI. The CDR3 spans 15 residues. V lost 0 bases to trimming and J lost 5 bases; unmatched junction nucleotides: 6. For the CDR3, the DNA is TGTGCCAGCAGTTACTCTGGGGCAGGGGGGACTGAAGCTTTCTTT. Amino acid sequence: CASSYSGAGGTEAFF.

This clone came up once. The chain carries TRBV5-6 and TRBJ2-6, with D unclear. Trimming left V 4 bases short and J 1 base short, with 3 bases between. The CDR3 runs to 13 residues. Germline V CDR1 and CDR2: SGHDT, YYEEEE. In nucleotides, the CDR3 is TGTGCCAGCAGCCGTTCTGGGGCCAACGTCCTGACTTTC. Translating it yields CASSRSGANVLTF.

The chain has TRBV19 and TRBJ2-1, with 12 bases fitting TRBD2. In germline, CDR1 is LNHDA, CDR2 SQIVND (reference sequence). The junction had 7 bases not matched to a gene; V was cut back by 6 bases and J by 10 bases. CDR3 length equals 14 residues. The CDR3 loop is CASRSPGLAGEQFF. In nucleotides, the CDR3 is TGTGCCAGTAGGTCTCCGGGACTAGCGGGCGAGCAGTTCTTC.